The clone carrying this TCR beta chain showed up just a few times. This sample stems from a study of blood T cell repertoires in COVID-19. About the study: Material from acute and convalescent COVID-19 was sourced from the United States, Italy and Spain. Sources were T cells, B-cell-depleted T cells, or PBMCs; the material itself was cDNA or gDNA.

Original processing notes: Nucleated cell counts were estimated from reference gene primer amplification. Libraries were prepared by immunoSEQ multiplex PCR; TCRdb keeps only in-frame clonotypes and omits some of them. V and J calls and clone size are those listed in that table; D and trimming were worked out from the DNA. This sample has around 190,000 clones, with roughly 80% found just once. Germline V gene data show CDR1 as KGHSH and CDR2 as LQKENI. The CDR3 is 16 residues long. With 2 bases removed from V and 6 bases from J, the gap between germline ends came to 18 bases. The clonotype comes from a woman in her forties or fifties with acute or convalescent COVID-19. Sample: peripheral blood. The V and J genes are TRBV18 and TRBJ2-3; no firm D call. In DNA, the CDR3 is TGTGCCAGCTCACCAAAATCTAGTGGGTTAGGCGATACGCAGTATTTT. This sequence encodes CASSPKSSGLGDTQYF.